The 18 T cell receptor beta chains below were found in one sample sequenced in a study of control samples from healthy donors and cancer patients. The assay was immunoSEQ multiplex PCR, and TCRdb's table has in-frame clones only and misses some. The table lists roughly 54,000 clones, almost 96% of them singletons, with 1.5% to 2% in the top ten. The sequencing input was blood. All receptors derive from a woman in her thirties in good health.

J is TRBJ2-7 and V is TRBV5-1; 11 nucleotides agree with TRBD2. The CDR3 has 17 amino acids. In germline, CDR1 is SGHRS, CDR2 YFSETQ. The V segment lost 3 bases and the J segment 6 bases; nucleotides outside the gene matches: 14. CDR3 bases: TGCGCCAGCAGCTCCACAACATTTAGCGGGAGGGTCTCCGAGCAGTACTTC. Translated: CASSSTTFSGRVSEQYF.

The genes are TRBV7-9 and TRBJ2-5, with D perhaps being TRBD1 or TRBD2 (6 bases each). This CDR3 has 14 residues. With 5 bases removed from V and 3 bases from J, the gap between germline ends came to 13 bases. Germline loops: CDR1 SEHNR, CDR2 FQNEAQ (reference sequence). The CDR3 protein is CASSLGGLEETQYF. The CDR3 DNA reads TGTGCCAGCAGCCTAGGGGGACTGGAAGAGACCCAGTACTTC.

V is TRBV7-3 and J is TRBJ2-4; 7 bases map to TRBD1. The CDR3 has 15 amino acids. Germline-derived CDR1 and CDR2 are SGHTA and FQGTGA. The V and J ends lost 0 bases and 4 bases, in that order; junction bases with no gene match: 3. The CDR3 spells CASSLTGTAKNIQYF. The CDR3 DNA reads TGTGCCAGCAGCTTAACGGGGACAGCAAAAAACATTCAGTACTTC.

The chain links TRBV20-1 to TRBJ1-2, with D hard to call. V was shortened by 6 bases and J by 7 bases, with 6 bases between the two germline ends. The length of the CDR3 is 9 residues. Per germline, CDR1 DFQATT and CDR2 SNEGSKA (reference sequence). CDR3 sequence: CSATLGYTF. In DNA form, the CDR3 reads TGCAGTGCAACCCTTGGCTACACCTTC.

The count of this clone is one. V usage is TRBV5-6 and J usage is TRBJ1-2; the D is unclear. The CDR3 totals 12 residues. Deletions cut 5 bases from V and 6 bases from J, with 11 bases between. Germline CDR1 SGHDT, CDR2 YYEEEE. As DNA, the CDR3 is TGTGCCAGCAGATCAGGTAGAGATGGCTACACCTTC. It yields the protein CASRSGRDGYTF.

The chain carries TRBV5-1 and TRBJ1-2; no firm D call. Trimming removed 0 bases from V and 3 bases from J, with 12 bases in between. Germline V gene sequence: CDR1 SGHRS, CDR2 YFSETQ. The CDR3 runs to 15 residues. CDR3 bases: TGCGCCAGCAGCTTGGTTAGGGCAGACGACTATGGCTACACCTTC. Translation: CASSLVRADDYGYTF.

The gene calls are TRBV27 and TRBJ1-5; D might be TRBD1 (5 bases). This CDR3 has 15 residues. Germline values: CDR1 MNHEY, CDR2 SMNVEV (reference sequence). Trimming removed 4 bases at V and 7 bases at J, with 17 bases between. CDR3 DNA: TGTGCCAGCAGTTCCTTGGGGCTGGGTGGCCAGCCCCAGCATTTT. This encodes CASSSLGLGGQPQHF.

The chain recombines TRBV4-1 with TRBJ1-5; D uncertain. CDR1 is MGHRA, CDR2 YSYEKL, per germline. The CDR3 totals 16 residues. V gave up 0 bases and J gave up 1 base, with 10 bases separating them. The CDR3 sequence: CASSQDPGPSNQPQHF. Here the CDR3 DNA reads TGCGCCAGCAGCCAAGATCCCGGGCCCAGCAATCAGCCCCAGCATTTT.

This chain links TRBV5-5 with TRBJ2-7, with unresolved D. The CDR3 has 14 amino acids. Germline V gene lookup returns CDR1 SGHKS and CDR2 YYEKEE (reference sequence). V lost 3 bases, J lost 5 bases, and 15 bases lay in between. The CDR3 spells CASSSAQAWHEQYF. The CDR3 bases are TGTGCCAGCAGCTCGGCGCAGGCTTGGCACGAGCAGTACTTC.

The rearrangement joins TRBV2 to TRBJ1-4; D call uncertain. Germline V lookup: CDR1 SNHLY, CDR2 FYNNEI. V lost 7 bases and J lost 0, with 18 bases in between. The CDR3 covers 17 residues. The DNA for the CDR3 is TGTGCCAGCATTAGGAGGGTGCGGGCAGCAACTAATGAAAAACTGTTTTTT. Translated: CASIRRVRAATNEKLFF.

This clone has only a few counts. The chain links TRBV2 to TRBJ2-6; TRBD1 or TRBD2 may be the D gene (5 bases each). The CDR3 extends over 17 amino acids. V was shortened by 7 bases and J by 2 bases, with 18 bases between the two germline ends. Germline values: CDR1 SNHLY, CDR2 FYNNEI. The DNA for the CDR3 is TGTGCCAGCATACGGGACGGCTTATCCGCTGGGGCCAACGTCCTGACTTTC. This codes for CASIRDGLSAGANVLTF.

This clone was detected only once. This chain links TRBV19 with TRBJ1-5; no reliable D call. Germline CDR1 and CDR2: LNHDA and SQIVND (reference sequence). The V end was cut by 9 bases, the J end by 0 bases, with 15 bases between. The CDR3 runs to 15 residues. CDR3 in DNA: TGTGCCAGCGAAGACCCAGCGTATAGCAATCAGCCCCAGCATTTT. Translated: CASEDPAYSNQPQHF.

This chain uses TRBV5-5 with TRBJ1-3; D not resolved. This CDR3 has 18 amino acids. V was pared by 4 bases and J by 4 bases, with 24 bases between. The germline V gene encodes CDR1 SGHKS and CDR2 YYEKEE (reference sequence). The CDR3 spells CASSRTTGPNMGGNTIYF. Here the CDR3 DNA reads TGTGCCAGCAGCCGCACAACTGGACCGAATATGGGAGGAAACACCATATATTTT.

The CDR3 bases are TGTGCCAGCAGCTTGGGCTCGAACACTGAAGCTTTCTTT. Amino acids: CASSLGSNTEAFF. This chain uses TRBV5-4 with TRBJ1-1; D call uncertain. Deletions cut 0 bases from V and 1 base from J, with 4 bases between. Germline V CDR1 and CDR2: SGHNT, YYREEE (reference sequence). The CDR3 runs to 13 residues.

This sequence joins TRBV19 and TRBJ2-1, with D perhaps TRBD1 or TRBD2 (5 bases each). The CDR3 covers 13 residues. V was trimmed by 2 bases and J by 9 bases, leaving 11 bases between them. CDR1 is LNHDA and CDR2 is SQIVND in the germline V gene (reference sequence). Written as DNA, the CDR3 is TGTGCCAGTAGTATACCTCCAGGGAGTGAGCAGTTCTTC. The encoded protein is CASSIPPGSEQFF.

The chain recombines TRBV16 with TRBJ2-1; D call uncertain. Germline V lookup: CDR1 KGHSY, CDR2 FQNENV. The CDR3 length is 13 residues. V lost 0 bases to trimming and J lost 9 bases, with 9 bases between them. Written as DNA, the CDR3 is TGTGCCAGCAGCCAATCGATAGGCCCTGAGCAGTTCTTC. This encodes CASSQSIGPEQFF.

The chain links TRBV6-1 to TRBJ1-1; tentative D call: TRBD1 (5 bases). V lost 3 bases and J 3 bases, leaving 11 bases between the germline ends. CDR3 length: 14 residues. Germline V CDR1 and CDR2: MNHNS, SASEGT. The CDR3 spells CASSEFGRDTEAFF. The CDR3 coding sequence is TGTGCCAGCAGTGAGTTCGGCAGGGACACTGAAGCTTTCTTT.

In DNA form, the CDR3 reads TGCAGCGTTGAAGATGGGTCAGGGAACACCGGGGAGCTGTTTTTT. Encoded protein: CSVEDGSGNTGELFF. The chain carries TRBV29-1 and TRBJ2-2; D is unclear. The CDR3 spans 15 residues. CDR1 SQVTM and CDR2 ANQGSEA come from the germline V gene. Trimming took off 0 bases at V and 1 base at J, with 9 bases between the two ends.